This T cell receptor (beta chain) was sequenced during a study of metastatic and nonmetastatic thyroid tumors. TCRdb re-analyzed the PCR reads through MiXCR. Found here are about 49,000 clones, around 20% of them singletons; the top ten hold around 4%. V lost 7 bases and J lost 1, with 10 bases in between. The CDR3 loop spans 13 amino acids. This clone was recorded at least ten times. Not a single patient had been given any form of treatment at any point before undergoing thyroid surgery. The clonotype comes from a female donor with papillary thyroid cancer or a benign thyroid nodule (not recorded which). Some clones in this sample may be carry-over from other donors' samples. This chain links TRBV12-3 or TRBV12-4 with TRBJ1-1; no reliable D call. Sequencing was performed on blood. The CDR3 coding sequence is TGTGCCAGCACCCGGGGTAAGAACACTGAAGCTTTCTTT. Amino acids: CASTRGKNTEAFF.